This TCR beta chain was obtained from a study of T cell responses to AZD1222 COVID-19 vaccine. Comment on this clone: No antigen is known for it.

Profiling relied on immunoSEQ multiplex PCR, and the TCRdb table lists in-frame clones only, not all of them. The sample lists roughly 140,000 clones; approximately 91% were seen once. Study-level results: A reported finding is that nearly half of spike-specific TCRs target unmutated variant regions. With dominance at 160-218 and 743-854, vaccine-associated CD4 TCRs spanned spike.

The CDR3 covers 16 residues. CDR1 and CDR2 from the germline V gene are MNHEY and SVGAGI. Trimming took off 2 bases at V and 1 base at J, with 14 bases between the two ends. The origin of this receptor is an adult who received the AZD1222 COVID-19 vaccine. The V call is TRBV6-5, the J call TRBJ1-1; tentative D call: TRBD1 (5 bases). The source material was peripheral blood, sampled 28 days after the second AZD1222 dose. CDR3 sequence reads: CASSYLAGSKNTEAFF. The CDR3 bases are TGTGCCAGCAGTTACCTGGCAGGGTCAAAGAACACTGAAGCTTTCTTT.